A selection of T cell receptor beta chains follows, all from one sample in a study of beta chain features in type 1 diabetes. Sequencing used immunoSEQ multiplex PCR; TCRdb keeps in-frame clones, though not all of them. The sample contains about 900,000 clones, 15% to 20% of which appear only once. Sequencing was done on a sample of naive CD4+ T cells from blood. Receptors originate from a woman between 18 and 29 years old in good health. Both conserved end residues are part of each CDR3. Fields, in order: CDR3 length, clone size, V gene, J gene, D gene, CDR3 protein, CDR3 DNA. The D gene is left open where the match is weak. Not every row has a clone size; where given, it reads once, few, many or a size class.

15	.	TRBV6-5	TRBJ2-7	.	CASSYVQGSTYEQYF	TGTGCCAGCAGTTACGTCCAGGGATCAACCTACGAGCAGTACTTC
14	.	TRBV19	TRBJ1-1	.	CASSLTRMNTEAFF	TGTGCCAGTAGTCTTACCCGAATGAACACTGAAGCTTTCTTT
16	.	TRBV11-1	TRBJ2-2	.	CASSLFGGMNTGELFF	TGTGCCAGCAGCTTATTCGGCGGGATGAACACCGGGGAGCTGTTTTTT
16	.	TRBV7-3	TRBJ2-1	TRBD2	CASSWMGPAGGVEQFF	TGTGCCAGCAGCTGGATGGGCCCAGCGGGAGGGGTTGAGCAGTTCTTC
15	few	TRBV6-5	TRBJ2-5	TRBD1	CASSRGGQGLQTQYF	TGTGCCAGCAGTCGAGGGGGACAGGGACTCCAGACCCAGTACTTC
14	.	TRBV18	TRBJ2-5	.	CASSPSGLSGAQYF	TGTGCCAGCTCACCATCCGGACTTTCCGGTGCCCAGTACTTC
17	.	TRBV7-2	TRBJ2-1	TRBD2	CASSSPAGTSGDNEQFF	TGTGCCAGCAGCTCGCCGGCCGGGACTAGCGGGGACAATGAGCAGTTCTTC
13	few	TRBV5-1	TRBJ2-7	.	CASSLAMGGEQYF	TGCGCCAGCAGCTTGGCGATGGGAGGCGAGCAGTACTTC
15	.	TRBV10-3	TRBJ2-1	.	CAISETAGLYNEQFF	TGTGCCATCAGTGAAACGGCGGGACTCTACAATGAGCAGTTCTTC
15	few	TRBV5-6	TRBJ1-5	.	CASSSIAGGNQPQHF	TGTGCCAGCAGCTCGATCGCGGGCGGCAATCAGCCCCAGCATTTT
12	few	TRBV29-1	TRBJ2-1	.	CSVDQGGSEQFF	TGCAGCGTTGACCAGGGGGGGAGTGAGCAGTTCTTC
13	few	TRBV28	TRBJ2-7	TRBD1	CASSRDRDYEQYF	TGTGCCAGCAGCCGGGACAGGGACTACGAGCAGTACTTC
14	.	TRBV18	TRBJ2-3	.	CASSPLLGADTQYF	TGTGCCAGCTCACCACTTTTGGGCGCAGATACGCAGTATTTT
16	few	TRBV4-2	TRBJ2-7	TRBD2	CASSQSTSGRLGGQYF	TGTGCCAGCAGCCAGTCGACTAGCGGGAGATTAGGGGGGCAGTACTTC
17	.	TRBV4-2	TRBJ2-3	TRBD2	CASSQGLAGATTDTQYF	TGTGCCAGCAGCCAGGGGCTGGCGGGAGCTACCACAGATACGCAGTATTTT